The 31 T cell receptor beta chains below all came from one sample that was sequenced in a study of blood T cell repertoires in COVID-19. The table came from immunoSEQ multiplex PCR; TCRdb's copy has only in-frame clones and leaves some out. The table lists tens of thousands of clones, around 92% of them singletons. The source material was peripheral blood. The source of these receptors is a human donor in a cohort sampled during active COVID-19.

This rearrangement joins TRBV6-6 to TRBJ2-3, with D perhaps TRBD2 (5 bases). The CDR3 consists of 12 residues. The V gene's germline CDR1 is MNHNY and CDR2 SVGAGI (reference sequence). Trimming left V 11 bases short and J 5 bases short, with 14 bases between. Here the CDR3 DNA reads TGTGCCGCCGACCTCCGGGGAGATACGCAGTATTTT. This codes for CAADLRGDTQYF.

The V and J genes are TRBV27 and TRBJ1-1; TRBD1 is a possible D gene (6 bases). The CDR3 is 13 residues long. CDR1 and CDR2 from the germline V gene are MNHEY and SMNVEV (reference sequence). Trimming pared 6 bases from V and 1 base from J, leaving 9 bases between. This CDR3 is CASSRTENTEAFF. The CDR3, as DNA: TGTGCCAGCAGCCGGACAGAGAACACTGAAGCTTTCTTT.

The V and J genes are TRBV28 and TRBJ1-6; D gene unclear. The V end lost 7 bases, the J end lost 5 bases, and 9 bases lay between the germline ends. Germline lookup yields CDR1 MDHEN and CDR2 SYDVKM. CDR3 length equals 13 residues. The CDR3 reads CASKGDNNSPLHF. CDR3 bases: TGTGCCAGCAAAGGAGATAATAATTCACCCCTCCACTTT.

The chain uses TRBV5-4 and TRBJ2-4; the match to TRBD1 covers 11 bases. The CDR3 spans 19 residues. Losses at the gene ends were 1 base for V and 1 base for J; bases not matched to a gene: 10. CDR1 is SGHNT and CDR2 is YYREEE in the germline V gene (reference sequence). The CDR3 DNA reads as TGTGCCAGCAGCTTGCGGACAGGGGGCTTCTCGGAGGCCAAAAACATTCAGTACTTC. It encodes CASSLRTGGFSEAKNIQYF.

This clone showed up just once. The CDR3: CASSQEWATSRAYEQYF. CDR3 DNA sequence: TGCGCCAGCAGCCAAGAGTGGGCCACCTCCAGGGCCTACGAGCAGTACTTC. The chain uses TRBV4-3 and TRBJ2-7; D is perhaps TRBD1 (5 bases). The V end was cut by 0 bases, the J end by 2 bases, with 17 bases between. The V gene's germline CDR1 is LGHNA and CDR2 YSLEER. CDR3 length: 17 amino acids.

This chain uses TRBV19 with TRBJ1-1; D perhaps matches TRBD1 (6 bases). Germline-derived CDR1 and CDR2 are LNHDA and SQIVND (reference sequence). Trimming shortened V by 7 bases and J by 4 bases, and 10 bases separated the two germline ends. CDR3 size: 12 residues. CDR3 bases: TGTGCCAGTAATCAGGGGTCCACTGAAGCTTTCTTT. Its protein is CASNQGSTEAFF.

The chain couples TRBV6-5 to TRBJ1-1, with 11 bases matching TRBD1. The V and J ends lost 5 bases and 4 bases, in that order; junction bases with no gene match: 3. The CDR3 totals 14 residues. CDR1 is MNHEY, CDR2 SVGAGI, per germline. In DNA, the CDR3 is TGTGCCAGCAGTAGGGACAGGGGGGGCACTGAAGCTTTCTTT. It is translated as CASSRDRGGTEAFF.

The chain combines TRBV3-1 (or the pseudogene TRBV3-2) with TRBJ2-5, with a weak D call TRBD2 (6 bases). Looked up from germline, CDR1 is LGHDT and CDR2 is YNNKEL (reference sequence). The CDR3 spans 16 residues. The V gene lost 1 base and the J gene lost 4 bases, with 16 bases spanning the gap. CDR3: CASSQGSGLSVETQYF. The CDR3 region has the DNA TGTGCCAGCAGCCAAGGTTCCGGACTATCGGTAGAGACCCAGTACTTC.

The rearrangement links TRBV3-1 (or the pseudogene TRBV3-2) to TRBJ2-4; 7 positions match TRBD2. Per the germline V gene, CDR1 is LGHDT and CDR2 is YNNKEL (reference sequence). CDR3 size: 12 residues. The V gene end was trimmed by 3 bases and the J gene end by 15 bases; junction bases not matched to a gene: 8. The CDR3 DNA follows: TGTGCCAGCAGCCAGGGAGGGACCGGAGGGTACTTC. Its translation: CASSQGGTGGYF.

The rearrangement joins TRBV4-1 to TRBJ2-5; 10 bases are shared with TRBD2. CDR1 is MGHRA, CDR2 YSYEKL, per germline. J was trimmed by 2 bases and V by 5 bases; bases with no gene match: 20. The CDR3 is 20 residues long. The CDR3 nucleotides read TGCGCCAGCAGCTCAAGAGAGAAAGGTCAAGCGGGGGGGCGGCAAGAGACCCAGTACTTC. Amino acid sequence: CASSSREKGQAGGRQETQYF.

The rearrangement uses TRBV7-4 and TRBJ1-2; D is perhaps TRBD1 (5 bases). The germline V gene encodes CDR1 SGHVT and CDR2 SQSDAQ. The length of the CDR3 is 15 residues. Trimming stripped 3 bases from V and 0 bases from J, with 11 bases between. CDR3 nucleotides: TGTGCCAGCAGCTTTCGCAGGGTAACTAACTATGGCTACACCTTC. Protein sequence: CASSFRRVTNYGYTF.

The genes are TRBV5-8 and TRBJ2-1; D remains unclear. The CDR3 sequence is 13 residues long. With 1 base removed from V and 4 bases from J, the gap between germline ends came to 6 bases. Germline assignment: CDR1 SGHTS and CDR2 YDEGEE. This CDR3 reads CASSLNRYNEQFF. The CDR3 bases are TGTGCCAGCAGCTTGAACAGATACAATGAGCAGTTCTTC.

The chain recombines TRBV6-5 with TRBJ2-7; 7 positions agree with TRBD2. CDR1 and CDR2 from the germline V gene are MNHEY and SVGAGI. The V segment lost 4 bases and the J segment 3 bases; nucleotides outside the gene matches: 9. The CDR3 has 15 residues. CDR3 residues: CASSLGAGRSYEQYF. The CDR3 coding sequence is TGTGCCAGCAGTTTGGGAGCGGGACGGAGCTACGAGCAGTACTTC.

The rearrangement joins TRBV29-1 to TRBJ2-7, with D possibly being TRBD1 (5 bases). CDR1 SQVTM and CDR2 ANQGSEA come from the germline V gene. The CDR3 spans 12 residues. Trimming left V 4 bases short and J 3 bases short, with 10 bases between. The CDR3 sequence is CSVVQGVYEQYF. The CDR3, as DNA: TGCAGCGTTGTGCAGGGTGTCTACGAGCAGTACTTC.

The V call is TRBV9, the J call TRBJ2-1; D is perhaps TRBD2 (6 bases). The V end lost 3 bases, the J end lost 4 bases, and 17 bases lay between the germline ends. Germline assignment: CDR1 SGDLS and CDR2 YYNGEE. The CDR3 spans 16 residues. CDR3 coding DNA: TGTGCCAGCAGCGCCTCCGGGACCCGGGGGTACAATGAGCAGTTCTTC. Its protein product is CASSASGTRGYNEQFF.

DNA for the CDR3: TGTGCCAGCAGTGGGCTAGCGGGGCAAGGGCATTACGAGCAGTACTTC. Protein: CASSGLAGQGHYEQYF. This chain uses TRBV28 with TRBJ2-7; TRBD2 matches at 9 bases. CDR3 length equals 16 residues. The junction had 12 bases not matched to a gene; V was cut back by 5 bases and J by 4 bases. Germline V gives CDR1 MDHEN, CDR2 SYDVKM.

This chain links TRBV28 with TRBJ1-1; 7 nucleotides agree with TRBD1. This CDR3 contains 14 residues. Per the germline V gene, CDR1 is MDHEN and CDR2 is SYDVKM. V dropped 1 base and J dropped 7; count of bases not matched to a gene: 6. The CDR3 here is CASSLSDRRGEAFF. The CDR3, as DNA: TGTGCCAGCAGTTTATCGGACAGGAGGGGTGAAGCTTTCTTT.

V gene TRBV5-8 combines with J gene TRBJ1-6; D unresolved. Germline V lookup: CDR1 SGHTS, CDR2 YDEGEE. V was trimmed by 0 bases and J by 5 bases, leaving 9 bases between them. The CDR3 has 15 residues. Here the CDR3 DNA reads TGTGCCAGCAGCTTGGTTCCAGCGAATAATTCACCCCTCCACTTT. This codes for CASSLVPANNSPLHF.

This chain joins TRBV3-1 (or the pseudogene TRBV3-2) and TRBJ2-5; D remains unclear. The germline gives CDR1 LGHDT, CDR2 YNNKEL (reference sequence). This CDR3 is 12 amino acids long. The V gene lost 7 bases and the J gene lost 2 bases, with 8 bases spanning the gap. CDR3 sequence reads: CASTRVQETQYF. As DNA, the CDR3 is TGTGCCAGCACCCGGGTGCAAGAGACCCAGTACTTC.

The chain recombines TRBV7-2 with TRBJ2-3, with TRBD1 matching 10 bases. Trimming took 8 bases from V and 3 from J; bases not matched to a gene: 8. This CDR3 spans 15 amino acids. The germline CDR1 and CDR2 sequences are SGHTA and FQGNSA. In nucleotides, the CDR3 is TGTGCCAGCCTGGAGACAGGGGGCAGGACAGATACGCAGTATTTT. Translated, it gives CASLETGGRTDTQYF.

The chain joins TRBV7-9 to TRBJ1-3; D unresolved. This CDR3 comprises 14 residues. CDR1 SEHNR and CDR2 FQNEAQ come from the germline V gene (reference sequence). V was trimmed by 5 bases and J by 5 bases, leaving 13 bases between them. CDR3 DNA: TGTGCCAGCAGCGACCAGGATTTCAGAAACACCATATATTTT. This codes for CASSDQDFRNTIYF.

J is TRBJ2-7 and V is TRBV6-4; the D gene is possibly TRBD2 (6 bases). V gave up 5 bases and J gave up 7 bases, with 15 bases separating them. This CDR3 is 13 amino acids long. CDR1 is MRHNA and CDR2 is SNTAGT in the germline V gene. CDR3 residues: CASSREPAREQYF. DNA of the CDR3: TGTGCCAGCAGTCGGGAGCCGGCTAGGGAGCAGTACTTC.

The J gene is TRBJ1-4, the V gene TRBV5-1, with D unresolved. Looked up from germline, CDR1 is SGHRS and CDR2 is YFSETQ. This CDR3 contains 14 residues. With 4 bases removed from V and 0 bases from J, the gap between germline ends came to 7 bases. CDR3 nucleotides: TGCGCCAGCAGCCCACAGACAACTAATGAAAAACTGTTTTTT. Translating it yields CASSPQTTNEKLFF.

The chain links TRBV7-8 to TRBJ1-3; D is unresolved. Germline V gene data show CDR1 as SGHVS and CDR2 as FQNEAQ. The V end was cut by 5 bases, the J end by 4 bases, with 6 bases between. The CDR3 is made up of 12 amino acids. The CDR3 reads CASSPPGNTIYF. In nucleotides, the CDR3 is TGTGCCAGCAGCCCCCCAGGAAACACCATATATTTT.

The CDR3 sequence: CASSGEAGNTEAFF. The CDR3 DNA follows: TGTGCCAGCAGCGGAGAGGCGGGAAACACTGAAGCTTTCTTT. The genes are TRBV9 and TRBJ1-1, with D unresolved. V lost 3 bases and J 2 bases, leaving 11 bases between the germline ends. Germline CDR1 SGDLS, CDR2 YYNGEE. The CDR3 is 14 residues long.

The rearrangement joins TRBV29-1 to TRBJ2-1; 10 positions agree with TRBD1. This CDR3 is built from 12 residues. J was trimmed by 8 bases and V by 7 bases; bases with no gene match: 5. CDR1 is SQVTM and CDR2 is ANQGSEA in the germline V gene. CDR3 protein: CSAKTGGDEQFF. The CDR3 region has the DNA TGCAGCGCCAAGACAGGGGGCGATGAGCAGTTCTTC.

The chain has TRBV7-9 and TRBJ1-1; D ambiguous. Trimming removed 2 bases from V and 6 bases from J, with 4 bases in between. Germline values: CDR1 SEHNR, CDR2 FQNEAQ (reference sequence). The CDR3 runs 11 residues. In DNA form, the CDR3 reads TGTGCCAGCAGCTTACGGGCTGAAGCTTTCTTT. It yields the protein CASSLRAEAFF.

This clone was recorded once. The genes are TRBV29-1 and TRBJ1-2; 9 nucleotides agree with TRBD1. V was clipped by 4 bases and J by 4 bases; unmatched bases: 4. CDR1 SQVTM and CDR2 ANQGSEA come from the germline V gene. The CDR3 is 13 residues long. CDR3 nucleotide sequence: TGCAGCGTTGGGGACAGGGTTGGCTATGGCTACACCTTC. Amino acid sequence: CSVGDRVGYGYTF.

A single count supports this clone. This chain connects TRBV3-1 (or the pseudogene TRBV3-2) to TRBJ2-3; 9 nucleotides match TRBD2. The CDR3 is 20 residues long. V trimming: 1 base; J trimming: 2 bases; junction bases outside the gene matches: 16. The germline V gene encodes CDR1 LGHDT and CDR2 YNNKEL (reference sequence). In DNA form, the CDR3 reads TGTGCCAGCAGCCAAGGCCCTGGTAGTTGGCGGGAGGGATACACAGATACGCAGTATTTT. It translates to CASSQGPGSWREGYTDTQYF.

The chain employs TRBV5-6 and TRBJ2-3; D remains unclear. The ends were cut back, 0 bases at V and 0 bases at J, with 8 bases in the middle. The V gene's germline CDR1 is SGHDT and CDR2 YYEEEE. The CDR3 has 15 residues. For the CDR3, the DNA is TGTGCCAGCAGCTTGGCGGGTGTAAGCACAGATACGCAGTATTTT. Its protein product is CASSLAGVSTDTQYF.

The rearrangement joins TRBV27 to TRBJ2-2, with 8 bases identical to TRBD2. The germline gives CDR1 MNHEY, CDR2 SMNVEV (reference sequence). The CDR3 contains 15 residues. Losses at the gene ends were 2 bases for V and 1 base for J; bases not matched to a gene: 0. Written as DNA, the CDR3 is TGTGCCAGCAGTTTACTAGCGGGGAACACCGGGGAGCTGTTTTTT. Residues: CASSLLAGNTGELFF.